A selection of T cell receptor beta chains follows, all from one sample in a study of CD8+CD57+ T cells in acquired aplastic anemia. From the reads, TCRdb called clonotypes with MiXCR, one entry per CDR3 protein. The sample lists roughly 160,000 distinct CDR3 sequences, approximately 60% occurring once. The sample consisted of sorted CD4+, CD8+, or CD8+CD57+ T cells (not recorded which) from PBMCs. The receptors derive from a human donor in good health. CDR3s include the opening cysteine and the closing phenylalanine or tryptophan. The order of the fields is D gene, V gene, clone size, J gene, CDR3 DNA, CDR3 protein. D genes are given only for firm matches. The listing skips clone size in some rows; elsewhere it reads once, few, many or a size class.

D gene: -; V gene: TRBV24-1; clone size: -; J gene: TRBJ2-7; CDR3 DNA: TGTGCCACCAGTGATTTCTACGAGCAGTACTTC; CDR3 protein: CATSDFYEQYF
D gene: TRBD1; V gene: TRBV4-3; clone size: -; J gene: TRBJ2-1; CDR3 DNA: TGCGCCAGCAGCCAAGATACCCTTAGCGAGGGGGCCCATGAGCAGTTCTTC; CDR3 protein: CASSQDTLSEGAHEQFF
D gene: TRBD1; V gene: TRBV10-3; clone size: many; J gene: TRBJ2-7; CDR3 DNA: TGTGCCATCAGTGAGTCACAGGGGGGCTACGAGCAGTACTTC; CDR3 protein: CAISESQGGYEQYF
D gene: -; V gene: TRBV4-2; clone size: -; J gene: TRBJ1-1; CDR3 DNA: TGTGCCAGCAGCGAAGGAACATGGAATTCGAACACTGAAGCTTTCTTT; CDR3 protein: CASSEGTWNSNTEAFF
D gene: TRBD1; V gene: TRBV15; clone size: -; J gene: TRBJ2-5; CDR3 DNA: TGTGCCACCAGCACCGGACAGGACCAGTACTTC; CDR3 protein: CATSTGQDQYF
D gene: -; V gene: TRBV5-1; clone size: -; J gene: TRBJ1-1; CDR3 DNA: TGCGCCAGCAGCTCAGGTCAGGGTAACACTGAAGCTTTCTTT; CDR3 protein: CASSSGQGNTEAFF
D gene: TRBD1; V gene: TRBV5-1; clone size: -; J gene: TRBJ1-1; CDR3 DNA: TGCGCCAGCAGCGAGGACAGGGCTGCTGAAGCTTTCTTT; CDR3 protein: CASSEDRAAEAFF
D gene: -; V gene: TRBV5-5; clone size: -; J gene: TRBJ2-7; CDR3 DNA: TGTGCCAGCAGGAGATTTTACGAGCAGTACTTC; CDR3 protein: CASRRFYEQYF
D gene: -; V gene: TRBV6-5; clone size: -; J gene: TRBJ2-7; CDR3 DNA: TGTGCCATTCGGACGGTTACCTACGAGCAGTACTTC; CDR3 protein: CAIRTVTYEQYF
D gene: -; V gene: TRBV6-5; clone size: few; J gene: TRBJ1-1; CDR3 DNA: TGTGCCAGCAGTGAGGGAAGCCTCGAAGCTTTCTTT; CDR3 protein: CASSEGSLEAFF
D gene: -; V gene: TRBV12-5; clone size: -; J gene: TRBJ1-6; CDR3 DNA: TGTGCCAGCAGCCCACCTTTGGCCTCACCCCTCCACTTT; CDR3 protein: CASSPPLASPLHF
D gene: -; V gene: TRBV5-1; clone size: -; J gene: TRBJ2-5; CDR3 DNA: TGCGCCAGCAGCTTGGACAATAGTGGTGCGGGGACCCAGTACTTC; CDR3 protein: CASSLDNSGAGTQYF
D gene: -; V gene: TRBV24-1; clone size: -; J gene: TRBJ1-4; CDR3 DNA: TGTGCCACCCAAGCACAGGCAACTAATGAAAAACTGTTTTTT; CDR3 protein: CATQAQATNEKLFF
D gene: -; V gene: TRBV11-2; clone size: many; J gene: TRBJ2-7; CDR3 DNA: TGTGCCAGCAGCTCCTACCCTAGGCGACTCTACGAGCAGTACTTC; CDR3 protein: CASSSYPRRLYEQYF
D gene: TRBD1; V gene: TRBV25-1; clone size: -; J gene: TRBJ2-7; CDR3 DNA: TGTGCCAGCAGTCCTTCTTACCGGGACAGTCCCTACGTGCAGTACTTC; CDR3 protein: CASSPSYRDSPYVQYF
D gene: TRBD1; V gene: TRBV11-3; clone size: -; J gene: TRBJ1-2; CDR3 DNA: TGTGCCAGCAGCCCGATACAGGGGGCAGGGTCCTTAGGCGAGAACTATGGCTACACCTTC; CDR3 protein: CASSPIQGAGSLGENYGYTF
D gene: -; V gene: TRBV20-1; clone size: -; J gene: TRBJ1-6; CDR3 DNA: TGCAGTGCTAGAGCCCGAGGGGCTTCACCCCTCCACTTT; CDR3 protein: CSARARGASPLHF
D gene: -; V gene: TRBV5-1; clone size: -; J gene: TRBJ2-2; CDR3 DNA: TGCGCCAGCAGAAAGGACACGGCGTACACCGGGGAGCTGTTTTTT; CDR3 protein: CASRKDTAYTGELFF
D gene: TRBD1; V gene: TRBV6-5; clone size: few; J gene: TRBJ1-6; CDR3 DNA: TGTGCCAGCAGGACGGACAGGTATAATTCACCCCTCCACTTT; CDR3 protein: CASRTDRYNSPLHF
D gene: -; V gene: TRBV3-1; clone size: once; J gene: TRBJ1-1; CDR3 DNA: TGTGCCAGCAGCCAAGACGCAGGGGTAGGCACTGAAGCTTTCTTT; CDR3 protein: CASSQDAGVGTEAFF
D gene: TRBD2; V gene: TRBV9; clone size: -; J gene: TRBJ2-1; CDR3 DNA: TGTGCCAGCAGCGTAGTAGTAGCGGGAATTACTGAGCAGTTCTTC; CDR3 protein: CASSVVVAGITEQFF
D gene: -; V gene: TRBV6-1; clone size: -; J gene: TRBJ2-5; CDR3 DNA: TGTGCCAGCACCAACAGACAAGAGACCCAGTACTTC; CDR3 protein: CASTNRQETQYF
D gene: -; V gene: TRBV6-6; clone size: -; J gene: TRBJ2-7; CDR3 DNA: TGTGCCAGCAGTTACGTCACAGAGCAGTACTTC; CDR3 protein: CASSYVTEQYF